The clone carrying this T cell receptor (beta chain) showed up many times. This entry comes from a study of early T cells in non-severe SARS-CoV-2 infection. Study-level background: Bulk RNA taken from unsorted whole blood was sequenced, leaving chains unpaired.

Individual cDNA molecules carried attached unique molecular identifiers. A single record per CDR3 protein comes from TCRdb applying MiXCR to the 5' RACE reads. The table includes fewer than 55,000 distinct CDR3 sequences, around 10% detected once. Sequencing input: whole blood. The sequence came from an adult who was a healthcare worker with PCR-confirmed SARS-CoV-2 infection or an uninfected control (not recorded which).

The CDR3 loop is CSVVRDGGYNEQFF. CDR3 nucleotide sequence: TGCAGCGTTGTCCGGGACGGTGGGTACAATGAGCAGTTCTTC. The chain links TRBV29-1 to TRBJ2-1; D may be TRBD1 or TRBD2 (5 bases each). The CDR3 loop spans 14 amino acids. The V end lost 4 bases, the J end lost 4 bases, and 14 bases lay between the germline ends. Germline CDR1 is SQVTM and CDR2 is ANQGSEA.